These 24 T cell receptor beta chains originate from one sample sequenced in a study of cytomegalovirus exposure and HLA in healthy donors. 60 Vbeta and 13 Jbeta primers were used in PCR. The repertoire was sequenced with immunoSEQ multiplex PCR; TCRdb's copy has only in-frame clones and lacks some. The sample holds 150,000 to 200,000 clones, about three quarters seen once. The source material was PBMCs. These receptors were taken from a female donor in good health and CMV-seronegative.

The chain has TRBV27 and TRBJ2-7; 8 bases align to TRBD1. This CDR3 is 13 amino acids long. V gave up 10 bases and J gave up 5 bases; unmatched junction bases: 10. The germline CDR1 and CDR2 sequences are MNHEY and SMNVEV (reference sequence). CDR3 nucleotides: TGTGCCACCCGCGGACAGGGTCTCAACGAGCAGTACTTC. Translation: CATRGQGLNEQYF.

The chain is built from TRBV21-1 and TRBJ2-7; the table's D call, TRBD2, has no DNA check behind it. TRBV21-1 is deemed a pseudogene. The CDR3 has 16 residues. CDR3 sequence reads: CASSNKTGGPAYEQYF. The CDR3 DNA reads TGTGCCAGCAGCAACAAAACGGGGGGGCCAGCCTACGAGCAGTACTTC.

This sequence joins TRBV19 and TRBJ1-4; no clear D gene. The CDR3 covers 14 residues. V was clipped by 4 bases and J by 0 bases, with 6 bases between them. The V gene's germline CDR1 is LNHDA and CDR2 SQIVND (reference sequence). Here the CDR3 DNA reads TGTGCCAGTAGTACGGGGTCAACTAATGAAAAACTGTTTTTT. Its protein is CASSTGSTNEKLFF.

CDR3 DNA sequence: TGTGCCAGCAGCGAGAGGGGGGGAGCTTTCTTT. It codes for CASSERGGAFF. The rearrangement links TRBV9 to TRBJ1-1, with a possible D match to TRBD1 (6 bases). CDR3 length: 11 amino acids. V gave up 3 bases and J gave up 10 bases, with 10 bases separating them. Germline V CDR1 and CDR2: SGDLS, YYNGEE.

The V call is TRBV28, the J call TRBJ2-1; 10 bases map to TRBD2. The junction had 15 bases not matched to a gene; V was cut back by 6 bases and J by 7 bases. This CDR3 is 17 amino acids long. Looked up from germline, CDR1 is MDHEN and CDR2 is SYDVKM. This CDR3 reads CASRRSSPSGSFNEQFF. The CDR3 DNA reads TGTGCCAGCAGACGAAGCTCCCCTAGCGGGAGTTTTAATGAGCAGTTCTTC.

This clone was counted only a few times. The chain combines TRBV19 with TRBJ1-3; no definite D call. V was clipped by 5 bases and J by 0 bases, with 11 bases between them. The germline gives CDR1 LNHDA, CDR2 SQIVND (reference sequence). CDR3 length: 15 amino acids. This CDR3 reads CASSWPGYSGNTIYF. The CDR3 DNA sequence: TGTGCCAGTAGTTGGCCGGGATACTCTGGAAACACCATATATTTT. Variable domain in full (rest from reference TRBV19 and TRBJ1-3): DGGITQSPKYLFRKEGQNVTLSCEQNLNHDAMYWYRQDPGQGLRLIYYSQIVNDFQKGDIAEGYSVSREKKESFPLTVTSAQKNPTAFYLCASSWPGYSGNTIYFGEGSWLTVV.

The chain combines TRBV19 with TRBJ2-1; unclear D gene. This CDR3 is 13 amino acids long. Germline CDR1 and CDR2: LNHDA and SQIVND (reference sequence). The V end lost 5 bases, the J end lost 5 bases, and 10 bases lay between the germline ends. CDR3 sequence reads: CASSAALNNEQFF. In DNA, the CDR3 is TGTGCCAGTAGTGCGGCGCTCAACAATGAGCAGTTCTTC. Using reference TRBV19 and TRBJ2-1 for the parts outside the CDR3, the full variable domain is DGGITQSPKYLFRKEGQNVTLSCEQNLNHDAMYWYRQDPGQGLRLIYYSQIVNDFQKGDIAEGYSVSREKKESFPLTVTSAQKNPTAFYLCASSAALNNEQFFGPGTRLTVL.

The chain joins TRBV6-5 to TRBJ2-7, with 11 bases identical to TRBD2. Germline CDR1 MNHEY, CDR2 SVGAGI. Losses at the gene ends were 1 base for V and 5 bases for J; bases not matched to a gene: 4. The CDR3 contains 15 residues. CDR3 amino acids: CASSYLTSGRNEQYF. DNA for the CDR3: TGTGCCAGCAGTTACTTAACTAGCGGGAGAAACGAGCAGTACTTC.

Of note for this clone: This same CDR3 is encoded by further DNA sequences in the sample. The chain links TRBV7-9 to TRBJ1-6; the match to TRBD1 covers 9 bases. Germline trimming cut 4 bases from V and 4 bases from J; bases unmatched to any gene: 5. Per the germline V gene, CDR1 is SEHNR and CDR2 is FQNEAQ (reference sequence). This CDR3 is built from 16 residues. This chain's CDR3 is CASSSGQGFYNSPLHF. DNA for the CDR3: TGTGCCAGCAGCTCGGGACAGGGCTTTTATAATTCACCCCTCCACTTT.

The genes are TRBV29-1 and TRBJ2-7; D is possibly TRBD1 (6 bases). Trimming shortened V by 4 bases and J by 5 bases, and 12 bases separated the two germline ends. The germline gives CDR1 SQVTM, CDR2 ANQGSEA. This CDR3 region has 12 residues. The CDR3 DNA reads as TGCAGCGTTGCGACAGGAGTCCACGAGCAGTACTTC. Translated, it gives CSVATGVHEQYF.

Regarding this clone: Mismatch with germline at one junction end may stem from a read error. J is TRBJ2-1 and V is TRBV7-9, with TRBD1 matching 7 bases. CDR3 length equals 13 residues. Looked up from germline, CDR1 is SEHNR and CDR2 is FQNEAQ (reference sequence). The DNA of the CDR3 is TGTTCCAGCAGCCGGGGACAGTACAATGAGCAGTTCTTC. This codes for CSSSRGQYNEQFF.

V is TRBV7-3 and J is TRBJ2-2; tentatively, D is TRBD2 (5 bases). In germline, CDR1 is SGHTA, CDR2 FQGTGA. CDR3 size: 15 residues. The V end lost 3 bases, the J end lost 6 bases, and 14 bases lay between the germline ends. The CDR3 loop reads CASSLVDFQPGELFF. The CDR3, as DNA: TGTGCCAGCAGCTTGGTGGACTTCCAACCCGGGGAGCTGTTTTTT. The full variable domain, in which reference TRBV7-3 and TRBJ2-2 provide the parts outside the CDR3, is GAGVSQTPSNKVTEKGKYVELRCDPISGHTALYWYRQSLGQGPEFLIYFQGTGAADDSGLPNDRFFAVRPEGSVSTLKIQRTERGDSAVYLCASSLVDFQPGELFFGEGSRLTVL.

V gene TRBV18 combines with J gene TRBJ2-7, with a possible D match to TRBD1 (5 bases). Germline assignment: CDR1 KGHSH and CDR2 LQKENI. V gave up 4 bases and J gave up 2 bases, with 9 bases separating them. The CDR3 length is 13 residues. This chain's CDR3 is CASSLDRAYEQYF. As DNA, the CDR3 is TGTGCCAGCTCACTCGACAGAGCCTACGAGCAGTACTTC.

In this sample, this clone turned up a few times. The chain carries TRBV27 and TRBJ2-2, with 13 positions matching TRBD2. The J segment lost 4 bases and the V segment lost 7 bases, leaving 3 bases of the junction unmatched. The CDR3 is made up of 15 amino acids. Germline-derived CDR1 and CDR2 are MNHEY and SMNVEV (reference sequence). CDR3 nucleotide sequence: TGTGCCAGCACACTAGCGGGGGGGGCCACCGGGGAGCTGTTTTTT. Translating it yields CASTLAGGATGELFF.

The gene calls are TRBV5-1 and TRBJ2-1; 10 positions agree with TRBD1. Germline V gene lookup returns CDR1 SGHRS and CDR2 YFSETQ. This CDR3 has 15 amino acids. The V gene end was trimmed by 6 bases and the J gene end by 4 bases; junction bases not matched to a gene: 7. The chain's CDR3 is CASTLGTGAYNEQFF. In nucleotides, the CDR3 is TGCGCCAGCACTCTTGGGACAGGGGCTTACAATGAGCAGTTCTTC.

The CDR3 DNA reads TGTGCCAGCAGTTACTCTGGTAGTGTCGATACGCAGTATTTT. Protein product: CASSYSGSVDTQYF. V usage is TRBV6-5 and J usage is TRBJ2-3; D remains unclear. CDR3 size: 14 residues. Germline CDR1 reads MNHEY; CDR2 reads SVGAGI. Trimming shortened V by 0 bases and J by 6 bases, and 10 bases separated the two germline ends.

This clone was detected once. The same CDR3 is also encoded by other DNA sequences in this sample. The chain has TRBV19 and TRBJ1-1; D is ambiguous. Trimming shortened V by 3 bases and J by 2 bases, and 4 bases separated the two germline ends. CDR1 and CDR2 from the germline V gene are LNHDA and SQIVND (reference sequence). This CDR3 spans 12 amino acids. The CDR3 reads CASSIRNTEAFF. The DNA of the CDR3 is TGTGCCAGTAGTATCAGAAACACTGAAGCTTTCTTT.

This clone turned up a few times. The chain recombines TRBV5-1 with TRBJ1-2, with 9 bases lining up with TRBD1. In germline, CDR1 is SGHRS, CDR2 YFSETQ. The CDR3 is 16 amino acids. V lost 6 bases, J lost 2 bases, and 11 bases stayed unmatched. The CDR3, as DNA: TGCGCCAGCAAGCCAGCCTACAGGGGGCAGAACTATGGCTACACCTTC. It yields the protein CASKPAYRGQNYGYTF.

The chain recombines TRBV5-1 with TRBJ2-3; 7 positions match TRBD2. Germline V CDR1 and CDR2: SGHRS, YFSETQ. The V and J ends lost 4 bases and 0 bases, in that order; junction bases with no gene match: 2. The CDR3 spans 14 residues. CDR3 residues: CASSGGVSTDTQYF. CDR3 bases: TGCGCCAGCAGCGGGGGGGTTAGCACAGATACGCAGTATTTT.

This chain joins TRBV7-2 and TRBJ2-1; a weak D match, TRBD1 (5 bases). Trimming stripped 5 bases from V and 0 bases from J, with 14 bases between. In germline, CDR1 is SGHTA, CDR2 FQGNSA. There are 16 residues in the CDR3. CDR3 in DNA: TGTGCCAGCAGCCAAGGACACCCCGGCTCCTACAATGAGCAGTTCTTC. It codes for CASSQGHPGSYNEQFF.

The chain combines TRBV18 with TRBJ1-1; 7 bases match TRBD1. Trimming took 6 bases from V and 1 from J; bases not matched to a gene: 8. This CDR3 has 15 residues. The germline CDR1 and CDR2 sequences are KGHSH and LQKENI. CDR3 region: CASSSDRTGNTEAFF. The DNA for the CDR3 is TGTGCCAGCTCGTCGGACCGGACAGGGAACACTGAAGCTTTCTTT.

The chain couples TRBV19 to TRBJ2-2; D perhaps matches TRBD1 (5 bases). The CDR3 runs 14 residues. The germline V gene encodes CDR1 LNHDA and CDR2 SQIVND (reference sequence). V was cut by 4 bases and J by 4 bases, with 10 bases left in between. This CDR3 reads CASSSQGGTGELFF. The CDR3 region has the DNA TGTGCCAGTAGTAGTCAGGGCGGCACCGGGGAGCTGTTTTTT.

This chain links TRBV19 with TRBJ1-1; D unclear. Germline CDR1 is LNHDA and CDR2 is SQIVND (reference sequence). V was pared by 6 bases and J by 0 bases, with 8 bases between. CDR3 length: 13 residues. The CDR3 sequence is CASRNLLNTEAFF. DNA for the CDR3: TGTGCCAGTAGGAACTTACTGAACACTGAAGCTTTCTTT. The entire variable domain, with the rest obtained from reference TRBV19 and TRBJ1-1, is as follows: DGGITQSPKYLFRKEGQNVTLSCEQNLNHDAMYWYRQDPGQGLRLIYYSQIVNDFQKGDIAEGYSVSREKKESFPLTVTSAQKNPTAFYLCASRNLLNTEAFFGQGTRLTVV.

The CDR3 DNA sequence: TGTGCCAGCTCACCAATGGGGCGGGAGCAGTTCTTC. Translating it yields CASSPMGREQFF. The V call is TRBV18, the J call TRBJ2-1; D is perhaps TRBD1 (5 bases). This CDR3 contains 12 residues. Germline V gene data show CDR1 as KGHSH and CDR2 as LQKENI. Trimming took 2 bases from V and 10 from J, leaving 9 bases between them.